Presented here are 31 T cell receptor beta chains from one specimen sequenced in a study of cytomegalovirus exposure and HLA in healthy donors. The PCR used 60 Vbeta and 13 Jbeta primers. Generated by immunoSEQ multiplex PCR, the TCRdb table keeps only in-frame clones and is missing some. The sample has around 200,000 clones; over 75% are singletons. Sequences were obtained from PBMCs. Receptor source: a female donor in good health and CMV-seronegative.

Details on this clone: A read error is possible here, since a much larger clone lies one base away. The V and J genes are TRBV6-5 and TRBJ1-4, with 7 positions matching TRBD1. V was pared by 6 bases and J by 10 bases, with 11 bases of the junction left unmatched. Germline V gene lookup returns CDR1 MNHEY and CDR2 SVGAGI. CDR3 length: 14 residues. CDR3: CASSQDRKLVKLFF. The CDR3 bases are TGTGCCAGCAGCCAGGACAGGAAGCTCGTAAAACTGTTTTTT.

The CDR3 reads CASSINRAFF. The CDR3 DNA reads TGTGCCAGCAGCATTAACAGGGCTTTCTTT. The chain combines TRBV11-2 with TRBJ1-1; D is perhaps TRBD1 (5 bases). Germline V CDR1 and CDR2: SGHAT, FQNNGV. The ends were cut back, 5 bases at V and 11 bases at J, with 9 bases in the middle. CDR3 length: 10 amino acids. The full variable domain, its missing parts supplied by reference TRBV11-2 and TRBJ1-1, is EAGVAQSPRYKIIEKRQSVAFWCNPISGHATLYWYQQILGQGPKLLIQFQNNGVVDDSQLPKDRFSAERLKGVDSTLKIQPAKLEDSAVYLCASSINRAFFGQGTRLTVV.

J is TRBJ2-1 and V is TRBV10-3; D remains unclear. Germline CDR1 reads ENHRY; CDR2 reads SYGVKD. The CDR3 is 11 amino acids. The ends were cut back, 3 bases at V and 5 bases at J, with 2 bases in the middle. The CDR3 loop is CAISDNNEQFF. DNA of the CDR3: TGTGCCATCAGTGATAACAATGAGCAGTTCTTC.

This chain uses TRBV19 with TRBJ1-2; the D is unclear. CDR1 is LNHDA, CDR2 SQIVND, per germline (reference sequence). CDR3 length equals 15 residues. V gave up 3 bases and J gave up 2 bases, with 13 bases separating them. CDR3 DNA: TGTGCCAGTAGTATGCGTGAGGGTACGAACTATGGCTACACCTTC. The encoded protein is CASSMREGTNYGYTF.

The chain joins TRBV6-4 to TRBJ2-2; D call uncertain. The CDR3 totals 14 residues. Germline V gene lookup returns CDR1 MRHNA and CDR2 SNTAGT. Trimming removed 0 bases at V and 4 bases at J, with 6 bases between. The CDR3 coding sequence is TGTGCCAGCAGTGACTCGGGCCTCACCGGGGAGCTGTTTTTT. Its protein is CASSDSGLTGELFF.

The chain employs TRBV10-3 and TRBJ1-1; D uncertain. Germline values: CDR1 ENHRY, CDR2 SYGVKD. Trimming took 7 bases from V and 1 from J, leaving 10 bases between them. This CDR3 is built from 13 residues. The CDR3 loop is CAITFDKNTEAFF. The CDR3 DNA is TGTGCCATCACCTTCGACAAGAACACTGAAGCTTTCTTT.

A word on this clone: The identical CDR3 is also encoded by other nucleotide sequences in the sample. J is TRBJ1-2 and V is TRBV6-5, with 7 bases identical to TRBD1. The germline V gene has CDR1 MNHEY and CDR2 SVGAGI. The V and J ends lost 2 bases and 3 bases, in that order; junction bases with no gene match: 3. This CDR3 comprises 14 residues. CDR3 nucleotides: TGTGCCAGCAGTTACCGTGACAGGGACTATGGCTACACCTTC. Residues: CASSYRDRDYGYTF.

This chain connects TRBV6-5 to TRBJ1-2; D not certain. The germline V gene has CDR1 MNHEY and CDR2 SVGAGI. With 2 bases removed from V and 6 bases from J, the gap between germline ends came to 10 bases. The CDR3 runs to 13 residues. CDR3 residues: CASSYEGVNGYTF. The CDR3 nucleotides read TGTGCCAGCAGTTACGAGGGAGTGAATGGCTACACCTTC.

V is TRBV11-2 and J is TRBJ2-7; TRBD1 aligns across 9 bases. Germline assignment: CDR1 SGHAT and CDR2 FQNNGV. V trimming: 5 bases; J trimming: 3 bases; junction bases outside the gene matches: 8. The CDR3 runs to 15 residues. As DNA, the CDR3 is TGTGCCAGCAGCCCCCGGACAGGGGAAGGCTACGAGCAGTACTTC. Its protein product is CASSPRTGEGYEQYF.

V usage is TRBV6-1 and J usage is TRBJ2-2; a possible D gene is TRBD1 (6 bases). Germline lookup yields CDR1 MNHNS and CDR2 SASEGT. The CDR3 is 17 amino acids. The V and J ends lost 3 bases and 1 base respectively, with 15 bases between them. In DNA, the CDR3 is TGTGCCAGCAGTGAGGTCCCTGGACAGATGAACACCGGGGAGCTGTTTTTT. Translating gives CASSEVPGQMNTGELFF.

V usage is TRBV5-4 and J usage is TRBJ1-2; D remains unclear. There are 12 residues in the CDR3. Germline V gene sequence: CDR1 SGHNT, CDR2 YYREEE (reference sequence). The V end lost 4 bases, the J end lost 0 bases, and 4 bases lay between the germline ends. DNA of the CDR3: TGTGCCAGCAGCCCTACTAACTATGGCTACACCTTC. The encoded protein is CASSPTNYGYTF.

The chain employs TRBV6-4 and TRBJ2-2; TRBD1 matches at 10 bases. The length of the CDR3 is 14 residues. Germline assignment: CDR1 MRHNA and CDR2 SNTAGT. Losses at the gene ends were 6 bases for V and 5 bases for J; bases not matched to a gene: 3. The CDR3, as DNA: TGTGCCAGCAGGGGGACAGGGGAGACCGGGGAGCTGTTTTTT. Amino acids: CASRGTGETGELFF.

CDR3 nucleotides: TGCGCCAGCAGCCCGTCCCCCGGGACTAGCGGGAGAGGCAAAAACATTCAGTACTTC. Its protein product is CASSPSPGTSGRGKNIQYF. This chain joins TRBV5-1 and TRBJ2-4; 14 nucleotides match TRBD2. CDR1 and CDR2 from the germline V gene are SGHRS and YFSETQ. V lost 4 bases, J lost 3 bases, and 12 bases stayed unmatched. The CDR3 contains 19 residues.

The chain employs TRBV5-5 and TRBJ1-5; the D gene is possibly TRBD1 (5 bases). CDR3 length equals 14 residues. Per the germline V gene, CDR1 is SGHKS and CDR2 is YYEKEE (reference sequence). V shed 0 bases and J shed 6 bases, with 10 bases lying between them. Written as DNA, the CDR3 is TGTGCCAGCAGCTTGGGCGGGGGAGGTCAGCCCCAGCATTTT. Translated: CASSLGGGGQPQHF. Full variable domain (missing parts from reference TRBV5-5 and TRBJ1-5): DAGVTQSPTHLIKTRGQQVTLRCSPISGHKSVSWYQQVLGQGPQFIFQYYEKEERGRGNFPDRFSARQFPNYSSELNVNALLLGDSALYLCASSLGGGGQPQHFGDGTRLSIL.

The rearrangement links TRBV29-1 to TRBJ2-1, with 10 positions matching TRBD2. The CDR3 spans 19 residues. V lost 7 bases to trimming and J lost 0 bases; unmatched junction nucleotides: 18. In germline, CDR1 is SQVTM, CDR2 ANQGSEA. In DNA, the CDR3 is TGCAGCGCCGCAGGGAGTCCTAGCGGGGGTTTGAGCTCCTACAATGAGCAGTTCTTC. Residues: CSAAGSPSGGLSSYNEQFF.

The DNA of the CDR3 is TGTGCCAGCAGTTCAAATCTAGCGGGTTCCTACAATGAGCAGTTCTTC. This sequence encodes CASSSNLAGSYNEQFF. The rearrangement joins TRBV28 to TRBJ2-1, with TRBD2 identical over 8 bases. This CDR3 has 16 residues. CDR1 and CDR2 from the germline V gene are MDHEN and SYDVKM. With V trimmed by 4 bases and J by 1 base, 6 bases remained unmatched.

This chain joins TRBV5-1 and TRBJ1-6; D unresolved. This CDR3 is built from 15 residues. Germline-derived CDR1 and CDR2 are SGHRS and YFSETQ. Trimming removed 0 bases from V and 10 bases from J, with 14 bases in between. For the CDR3, the DNA is TGCGCCAGCAGCTTGGATCCAGTGGCAGGATCACCCCTCCACTTT. Translation gives CASSLDPVAGSPLHF.

J is TRBJ2-5 and V is TRBV19; 7 bases map to TRBD1. V shed 7 bases, J shed 5 bases, and the junction held 7 bases outside the gene matches. The CDR3 consists of 13 residues. The germline CDR1 and CDR2 sequences are LNHDA and SQIVND (reference sequence). In DNA, the CDR3 is TGTGCCAGTAAGACAGGGTCTTGGGAGACCCAGTACTTC. Amino acid sequence: CASKTGSWETQYF. Supplemented by reference TRBV19 and TRBJ2-5, the full variable domain reads DGGITQSPKYLFRKEGQNVTLSCEQNLNHDAMYWYRQDPGQGLRLIYYSQIVNDFQKGDIAEGYSVSREKKESFPLTVTSAQKNPTAFYLCASKTGSWETQYFGPGTRLLVL.

The rearrangement joins TRBV5-1 to TRBJ2-7, with D maybe TRBD1 (5 bases). The CDR3 is 16 amino acids. CDR1 is SGHRS, CDR2 YFSETQ, per germline. Trimming left V 2 bases short and J 2 bases short, with 17 bases between. The CDR3, as DNA: TGCGCCAGCAGCTTCGGACAACACTCCTACACCTACGAGCAGTACTTC. Amino acid sequence: CASSFGQHSYTYEQYF.

This clone was detected only a few times. The DNA of the CDR3 is TGCGCCAGCAGCCACCAACAGGGGGGAGCTGAAGCTTTCTTT. It yields the protein CASSHQQGGAEAFF. V and J are TRBV4-1 and TRBJ1-1, with TRBD1 matching over 8 bases. The CDR3 runs to 14 residues. The germline V gene has CDR1 MGHRA and CDR2 YSYEKL. V trimming: 3 bases; J trimming: 6 bases; junction bases outside the gene matches: 6.

This chain uses TRBV27 with TRBJ1-2; 9 positions agree with TRBD1. V was pared by 2 bases and J by 3 bases, with 7 bases of the junction left unmatched. The CDR3 runs 16 residues. CDR1 MNHEY and CDR2 SMNVEV come from the germline V gene (reference sequence). CDR3 nucleotide sequence: TGTGCCAGCAGTTTAAGGACAGGGGTCGGTTACTATGGCTACACCTTC. Translation gives CASSLRTGVGYYGYTF.

The V and J genes are TRBV28 and TRBJ2-2; the D is unclear. The CDR3 sequence is 12 residues long. Trimming removed 7 bases from V and 5 bases from J, with 8 bases in between. The V gene's germline CDR1 is MDHEN and CDR2 SYDVKM. In DNA form, the CDR3 reads TGTGCCAGCAAAACCAGAACCGGGGAGCTGTTTTTT. Protein sequence: CASKTRTGELFF.

About this clone: A read error may produce the germline difference seen at one junction end. Other DNA sequences of this sample code for an identical CDR3. The V and J genes are TRBV28 and TRBJ1-1; D gene unclear. The length of the CDR3 is 12 residues. Germline CDR1 is MDHEN and CDR2 is SYDVKM. This chain's CDR3 is CASSAGNTEAFF. The CDR3 DNA reads TGTGCCAGCAGTGCGGGGAACACTGAAGCCTTCTTT.

This clone was found a few times. The V call is TRBV28, the J call TRBJ1-4; a weak D match, TRBD1 (6 bases). Trimming stripped 0 bases from V and 4 bases from J, with 33 bases between. CDR1 is MDHEN, CDR2 SYDVKM, per germline. The CDR3 spans 23 residues. The CDR3, as DNA: TGTGCCAGCAGTTTATGGGGCGTTACTCCGACAGGTTCAGGGGCAGGCATTAATGAAAAACTGTTTTTT. This gives the protein CASSLWGVTPTGSGAGINEKLFF.

The chain employs TRBV30 and TRBJ2-3; 12 bases agree with TRBD2. Trimming at V came to 5 bases and at J to 6 bases, leaving 6 bases not matched to a gene. The CDR3 length is 14 residues. CDR1 GTSNPN and CDR2 SVGIG come from the germline V gene (reference sequence). CDR3 coding DNA: TGTGCCTGGGCTAGCGGGAGGGCGGTGGATACGCAGTATTTT. This translates into CAWASGRAVDTQYF.

The genes are TRBV29-1 and TRBJ2-7; TRBD1 agrees at 7 bases. The junction had 2 bases not matched to a gene; V was cut back by 6 bases and J by 3 bases. This CDR3 contains 11 residues. CDR1 SQVTM and CDR2 ANQGSEA come from the germline V gene. The CDR3 DNA reads TGCAGCGTCCAGGGGGACTACGAGCAGTACTTC. It is translated as CSVQGDYEQYF.

V usage is TRBV30 and J usage is TRBJ1-6; TRBD1 agrees at 7 bases. V shed 6 bases, J shed 10 bases, and the junction held 3 bases outside the gene matches. The CDR3 is 11 amino acids. In germline, CDR1 is GTSNPN, CDR2 SVGIG (reference sequence). CDR3: CACRDSSPLHF. CDR3 bases: TGTGCCTGCCGGGACAGCTCACCCCTCCACTTT.

This chain's CDR3 is CASSLSRGQEEQFF. The CDR3 DNA reads as TGTGCCAGCAGCTTGAGCAGGGGGCAGGAGGAGCAGTTCTTC. The chain has TRBV7-3 and TRBJ2-1, with 8 bases identical to TRBD1. V was pared by 3 bases and J by 10 bases, with 8 bases of the junction left unmatched. Germline-derived CDR1 and CDR2 are SGHTA and FQGTGA. The CDR3 covers 14 residues.

This rearrangement joins TRBV2 to TRBJ2-5; 14 bases line up with TRBD2. CDR3 length: 20 amino acids. Germline loops: CDR1 SNHLY, CDR2 FYNNEI. V shed 4 bases, J shed 3 bases, and the junction held 16 bases outside the gene matches. Here the CDR3 reads CASSVISGLAGGGTEETQYF. DNA of the CDR3: TGTGCCAGCAGTGTTATAAGCGGACTAGCGGGGGGAGGGACCGAAGAGACCCAGTACTTC.

The CDR3: CASKLAETKNIQYF. The CDR3 nucleotides read TGTGCCAGCAAGCTAGCGGAAACCAAAAACATTCAGTACTTC. This chain connects TRBV28 to TRBJ2-4, with 7 bases aligning to TRBD2. V gave up 7 bases and J gave up 2 bases; unmatched junction bases: 5. The CDR3 is 14 amino acids. The germline V gene encodes CDR1 MDHEN and CDR2 SYDVKM. Together with reference TRBV28 and TRBJ2-4, the CDR3 gives the full variable domain: DVKVTQSSRYLVKRTGEKVFLECVQDMDHENMFWYRQDPGLGLRLIYFSYDVKMKEKGDIPEGYSVSREKKERFSLILESASTNQTSMYLCASKLAETKNIQYFGAGTRLSVL.

The rearrangement joins TRBV7-8 to TRBJ1-2, with 12 bases matching TRBD1. CDR1 and CDR2 (germline): SGHVS, FQNEAQ. V shed 6 bases and J 0 bases; nucleotides not matched to a gene: 5. This CDR3 comprises 16 residues. CDR3 sequence: CASRPGTGGPNYGYTF. DNA of the CDR3: TGTGCCAGCAGGCCCGGGACAGGGGGCCCTAACTATGGCTACACCTTC.